The text below deals with one T cell receptor (beta chain). The antigen remains unidentified. These data are taken from a study of shared clonotypes between healthy human individuals. The CDR3 has 14 residues. J lost 7 bases, V lost 5 bases, and 7 bases had no gene match. Germline CDR1 and CDR2: SGHNT and YYREEE (reference sequence). Produced via immunoSEQ multiplex PCR; TCRdb's table is partial and in-frame only. This sample has approximately 350,000 clones, with approximately 96% found just once. Notes on the study in general: Sampling used blood alone; tissue repertoires probably differ. Generation probability values for non-shared clonotypes were lower than those for clonotypes shared by all four donors.

The sequence came from a man aged 25-45 years in good health. The rearrangement links TRBV5-4 to TRBJ1-5; 9 nucleotides agree with TRBD1. The sample comprised memory CD8+ T cells sorted from blood. Subset described: CD45RO+ cells pooled with CCR7-negative TemRA cells. CDR3 in amino acids: CASRWTGEEQPQHF. CDR3 nucleotide sequence: TGTGCCAGCAGGTGGACAGGGGAGGAACAGCCCCAGCATTTT.